Presented here are 21 T cell receptor beta chains from one specimen sequenced in a study of OX40 agonist ivuxolimab in advanced cancers. Data came from immunoSEQ multiplex PCR; TCRdb stores just in-frame clones and leaves some out. The sample records fewer than 75,000 clones, around 87% being singletons. The sample here was CD4+ or CD8+ T cells sorted from blood, taken in a trial of the OX40 agonist ivuxolimab. These receptors were taken from an adult with an advanced solid tumor such as melanoma, head and neck, liver or kidney cancer.

The chain joins TRBV7-2 to TRBJ2-1; 9 bases are a match to TRBD2. The ends lost 5 bases at V and 6 bases at J; junction bases unmatched: 11. The CDR3 has 16 amino acids. Germline CDR1 SGHTA, CDR2 FQGNSA. The DNA for the CDR3 is TGTGCCAGCAGCCGCCAGCGGGAGGTAAGGTTCAATGAGCAGTTCTTC. Translating gives CASSRQREVRFNEQFF.

This chain connects TRBV20-1 to TRBJ1-1, with 7 nucleotides matching TRBD1. The length of the CDR3 is 11 residues. Germline V lookup: CDR1 DFQATT, CDR2 SNEGSKA (reference sequence). J was trimmed by 11 bases and V by 3 bases; bases with no gene match: 6. CDR3 bases: TGCAGTGCTAGCTCCGGGACAGTGGCTTTCTTT. Amino acids: CSASSGTVAFF.

The rearrangement uses TRBV28 and TRBJ1-3, with D maybe TRBD1 (5 bases). CDR3 size: 15 residues. V lost 3 bases to trimming and J lost 0 bases, with 9 bases between them. In germline, CDR1 is MDHEN, CDR2 SYDVKM. The CDR3 coding sequence is TGTGCCAGCAGTTTGCCGGACATCTCTGGAAACACCATATATTTT. This sequence encodes CASSLPDISGNTIYF.

This chain uses TRBV29-1 with TRBJ2-1; TRBD2 matches 13 bases. Per germline, CDR1 SQVTM and CDR2 ANQGSEA. Trimming cost V 6 bases and J 5 bases; bases outside gene matches: 7. The CDR3 extends over 15 amino acids. The CDR3 coding sequence is TGCAGCGTCGAGGGACTAGCGGGGATTAACAATGAGCAGTTCTTC. This codes for CSVEGLAGINNEQFF.

This sequence joins TRBV4-1 and TRBJ1-2; the match to TRBD1 covers 10 bases. V dropped 1 base and J dropped 5; count of bases not matched to a gene: 10. The CDR3 extends over 17 amino acids. CDR1 is MGHRA, CDR2 YSYEKL, per germline. The CDR3: CASSQAGTGAPAYGYTF. CDR3 coding DNA: TGCGCCAGCAGCCAAGCCGGGACAGGGGCCCCGGCGTATGGCTACACCTTC.

The chain joins TRBV30 to TRBJ1-3, with D hard to call. Germline CDR1 reads GTSNPN; CDR2 reads SVGIG (reference sequence). V was clipped by 0 bases and J by 0 bases, with 9 bases between them. The length of the CDR3 is 15 residues. The CDR3 nucleotides are TGTGCCTGGAGTGTAGGACTTTTCTCTGGAAACACCATATATTTT. Translation gives CAWSVGLFSGNTIYF.

This clone was detected a few times. The chain uses TRBV30 and TRBJ1-5, with unresolved D. In germline, CDR1 is GTSNPN, CDR2 SVGIG (reference sequence). The CDR3 consists of 12 residues. V lost 0 bases and J 4 bases, leaving 4 bases between the germline ends. For the CDR3, the DNA is TGTGCCTGGAGTGTAAAGAATCAGCCCCAGCATTTT. Translating it yields CAWSVKNQPQHF.

The chain employs TRBV29-1 and TRBJ1-6; unclear D gene. The germline gives CDR1 SQVTM, CDR2 ANQGSEA. The CDR3 has 14 amino acids. Trimming stripped 8 bases from V and 2 bases from J, with 13 bases between. The CDR3 DNA reads as TGCAGCTTTCGCGGGTCTACCTATAATTCACCCCTCCACTTT. Translated, it gives CSFRGSTYNSPLHF. Complete variable domain (other parts from reference TRBV29-1 and TRBJ1-6): SAVISQKPSRDICQRGTSLTIQCQVDSQVTMMFWYRQQPGQSLTLIATANQGSEATYESGFVIDKFPISRPNLTFSTLTVSNMSPEDSSIYLCSFRGSTYNSPLHFGNGTRLTVT.

The V call is TRBV5-8, the J call TRBJ1-5; 8 nucleotides align to TRBD1. Trimming cost V 1 base and J 7 bases; bases outside gene matches: 4. Germline assignment: CDR1 SGHTS and CDR2 YDEGEE. The CDR3 is 14 residues long. The CDR3 sequence is CASSLLTGDQPQHF. In DNA, the CDR3 is TGTGCCAGCAGCTTGCTGACAGGGGACCAGCCCCAGCATTTT.

The V and J genes are TRBV5-1 and TRBJ2-2, with 8 bases lining up with TRBD1. The CDR3 loop spans 14 amino acids. The V and J ends lost 4 bases and 3 bases, in that order; junction bases with no gene match: 2. Per germline, CDR1 SGHRS and CDR2 YFSETQ. The chain's CDR3 is CASSATGDTGELFF. CDR3 nucleotides: TGCGCCAGCAGCGCGACAGGGGACACCGGGGAGCTGTTTTTT.

The CDR3 DNA reads TGTGCCAGTAGTATTACCCGACAGACTGGGAATCAGCCCCAGCATTTT. It encodes CASSITRQTGNQPQHF. The chain uses TRBV19 and TRBJ1-5, with a possible D match to TRBD1 (5 bases). Trimming removed 3 bases from V and 4 bases from J, with 16 bases in between. Germline V gene sequence: CDR1 LNHDA, CDR2 SQIVND (reference sequence). This CDR3 contains 16 residues.

This sequence joins TRBV9 and TRBJ1-4; TRBD1 aligns across 9 bases. Germline trimming cut 7 bases from V and 4 bases from J; bases unmatched to any gene: 14. The CDR3 consists of 17 residues. Germline CDR1 SGDLS, CDR2 YYNGEE. CDR3 residues: CASSRPGQGYHNEKLFF. DNA for the CDR3: TGTGCCAGCTCCCGACCGGGACAGGGATATCATAATGAAAAACTGTTTTTT.

The chain combines TRBV18 with TRBJ2-7; D is perhaps TRBD1 or TRBD2 (5 bases each). In germline, CDR1 is KGHSH, CDR2 LQKENI. This CDR3 has 13 residues. V lost 4 bases and J lost 0, with 7 bases in between. CDR3: CASSRGDSYEQYF. The CDR3 DNA is TGTGCCAGCTCACGAGGGGACTCCTACGAGCAGTACTTC.

This chain uses TRBV11-3 with TRBJ2-2; no definite D call. V was shortened by 1 base and J by 2 bases, with 8 bases between the two germline ends. There are 15 residues in the CDR3. Germline CDR1 is SGHNT and CDR2 is YENEEA. CDR3 sequence (DNA): TGTGCCAGCAGCTTAGCGTCTGTAAACACCGGGGAGCTGTTTTTT. It translates to CASSLASVNTGELFF. Looking up the rest from reference TRBV11-3 and TRBJ2-2 gives the full variable domain: EAGVVQSPRYKIIEKKQPVAFWCNPISGHNTLYWYLQNLGQGPELLIRYENEEAVDDSQLPKDRFSAERLKGVDSTLKIQPAELGDSAVYLCASSLASVNTGELFFGEGSRLTVL.

This clone was detected only once. The chain employs TRBV7-9 and TRBJ1-1, with unresolved D. The germline V gene has CDR1 SEHNR and CDR2 FQNEAQ (reference sequence). V lost 5 bases and J 6 bases, leaving 19 bases between the germline ends. The CDR3 covers 15 residues. CDR3 sequence (DNA): TGTGCCAGCAGCCGATCCGATACAGAAAGAGCTGAAGCTTTCTTT. It codes for CASSRSDTERAEAFF. Using reference TRBV7-9 and TRBJ1-1 for the parts outside the CDR3, the full variable domain is DTGVSQNPRHKITKRGQNVTFRCDPISEHNRLYWYRQTLGQGPEFLTYFQNEAQLEKSRLLSDRFSAERPKGSFSTLEIQRTEQGDSAMYLCASSRSDTERAEAFFGQGTRLTVV.

There are a few counts of this clone. The chain combines TRBV5-1 with TRBJ2-7; 9 bases are a match to TRBD1. CDR1 SGHRS and CDR2 YFSETQ come from the germline V gene. Germline trimming cut 7 bases from V and 4 bases from J; bases unmatched to any gene: 9. CDR3 length equals 14 residues. The CDR3 coding sequence is TGCGCCAGCGAATCCGGGACAGGGACTTACGAGCAGTACTTC. This encodes CASESGTGTYEQYF.

The chain couples TRBV21-1 to TRBJ2-1. TRBV21-1 is assigned pseudogene status. This CDR3 has 13 amino acids. CDR3 nucleotides: TGTGCCAGCAGGGGGATGGAGTACCATGAGCAGTTCTTC. This sequence encodes CASRGMEYHEQFF.

V and J are TRBV9 and TRBJ1-4; no definite D call. The CDR3 has 15 amino acids. The V end lost 4 bases, the J end lost 5 bases, and 15 bases lay between the germline ends. Germline assignment: CDR1 SGDLS and CDR2 YYNGEE. The CDR3 region has the DNA TGTGCCAGCAGCCCCCTGGGCAGCAGGAATGAAAAACTGTTTTTT. Amino acid sequence: CASSPLGSRNEKLFF.

This clone was detected once. The rearrangement links TRBV7-3 to TRBJ2-3; no clear D gene. CDR3 length: 14 residues. The V gene lost 2 bases and the J gene lost 6 bases, with 12 bases spanning the gap. Germline lookup yields CDR1 SGHTA and CDR2 FQGTGA. The CDR3 nucleotides are TGTGCCAGCAGCTTATTCAGCTCGTTTGATACGCAGTATTTT. Translated: CASSLFSSFDTQYF.

The chain is built from TRBV2 and TRBJ2-5; unclear D gene. This CDR3 is 14 amino acids long. V was pared by 6 bases and J by 3 bases, with 14 bases between. Germline V gene sequence: CDR1 SNHLY, CDR2 FYNNEI. The CDR3 DNA reads TGTGCCAGCAGCAAGGACGGGCTTGAAGAGACCCAGTACTTC. It translates to CASSKDGLEETQYF.

The chain combines TRBV6-1 with TRBJ1-2, with D perhaps TRBD1 (5 bases). Germline CDR1 reads MNHNS; CDR2 reads SASEGT. Trimming cost V 4 bases and J 5 bases, with 11 bases left between them. The CDR3 loop spans 13 amino acids. CDR3 region: CASSALTGYGYTF. In DNA form, the CDR3 reads TGTGCCAGCAGTGCTCTAACAGGATATGGCTACACCTTC.